This TCR beta chain was found in a study of shared clonotypes between healthy human individuals. The protocol was immunoSEQ multiplex PCR, while the TCRdb copy is restricted to in-frame clones and leaves out a portion. The table has more than 2 million clones, roughly 94% seen once. Study findings and constraints: The naive CD4 repertoires of several donors were compared, and roughly 5% of clonotypes were shared. Clonotypes shared by all four donors outscored non-shared clonotypes in generation probability.

Germline V gives CDR1 SGHKS, CDR2 YYEKEE (reference sequence). Unmatched junction bases numbered 8, after V lost 4 bases and J lost 3 bases. The CDR3 extends over 15 amino acids. This clone was found once. Its specificity is not known. The chain couples TRBV5-5 to TRBJ2-5, with TRBD1 matching over 8 bases. The TCR was taken from a man aged 18 to 35 in good health. Sequenced input: naive CD4+ T cells sorted from blood. Subset described: CD45RA+ positively selected. CDR3 region: CASSPRTGPKETQYF. The CDR3 bases are TGTGCCAGCAGCCCGAGGACAGGGCCTAAAGAGACCCAGTACTTC.